These T cell receptor beta chains were read from a single sample in a study of blood T cell repertoires in COVID-19. The assay was immunoSEQ multiplex PCR, and TCRdb's table has in-frame clones only and misses some. The table includes roughly 250,000 clones, approximately 80% detected once. The sample comprised peripheral blood. The receptor set was obtained from a woman aged 80 or over with acute or convalescent COVID-19. Both conserved end residues are part of each CDR3. A D gene is named only where the DNA matches it firmly. Part of the rows lack a size; the others show once, few, many or a class for expanded clones.

j_call,clone_size,d_call,v_call,cdr3_length,cdr3_aa,cdr3_nt
TRBJ1-1,NA,NA,TRBV14,17,CASSQVGGARVNTEAFF,TGTGCCAGCAGCCAAGTTGGAGGGGCTCGGGTGAACACTGAAGCTTTCTTT
TRBJ2-7,NA,TRBD1,TRBV5-1,14,CASSSRTGGLEQYF,TGCGCCAGCAGCTCAAGGACAGGGGGACTGGAGCAGTACTTC
TRBJ1-5,NA,TRBD1,TRBV18,15,CASSQGQGGNQPQHF,TGTGCCAGCTCGCAAGGACAGGGAGGCAATCAGCCCCAGCATTTT
TRBJ1-2,NA,NA,TRBV18,15,CASSPGRQGNYGYTF,TGTGCCAGCTCACCAGGGCGGCAGGGTAACTATGGCTACACCTTC
TRBJ2-2,NA,TRBD1,TRBV6-6,16,CASSSRQGTNTGELFF,TGTGCCAGCAGTTCTCGACAGGGGACGAACACCGGGGAGCTGTTTTTT
TRBJ2-5,few,TRBD1,TRBV11-2,16,CASSLDGTGERETQYF,TGTGCCAGCAGCTTAGATGGGACAGGGGAGAGGGAGACCCAGTACTTC
TRBJ1-1,NA,NA,TRBV6-6,12,CASSHRETEAFF,TGTGCCAGCAGTCACCGGGAAACTGAAGCTTTCTTT
TRBJ1-3,few,NA,TRBV5-1,14,CASSHGGDGNTIYF,TGCGCCAGCAGCCATGGCGGGGATGGAAACACCATATATTTT
TRBJ1-2,NA,TRBD1,TRBV28,14,CASSSLQGMRGYTF,TGTGCCAGCAGTTCCCTACAGGGGATGCGCGGCTACACCTTC
TRBJ2-3,NA,TRBD2,TRBV11-2,18,CASSFTIGGGLGKDTQYF,TGTGCCAGCAGCTTCACAATAGGCGGGGGACTAGGAAAAGATACGCAGTATTTT
TRBJ2-7,NA,TRBD1,TRBV18,15,CASSPRTGGPYEQYF,TGTGCCAGCTCACCCAGGACAGGGGGCCCCTACGAGCAGTACTTC
TRBJ2-4,NA,TRBD1,TRBV7-9,15,CASSLGTGLGNIQYF,TGTGCCAGCAGCTTAGGGACAGGGTTGGGAAACATTCAGTACTTC
TRBJ2-7,NA,TRBD1,TRBV2,14,CASSGQGVSYEQYF,TGTGCCAGCAGCGGACAGGGAGTATCCTACGAGCAGTACTTC
TRBJ2-7,NA,TRBD1,TRBV18,15,CASSPGTGAPYEQYF,TGTGCCAGCTCACCAGGGACAGGGGCCCCTTACGAGCAGTACTTC
TRBJ1-1,NA,TRBD1,TRBV6-2/TRBV6-3,14,CASSYQGARTEAFF,TGTGCCAGCAGTTACCAGGGGGCTCGAACTGAAGCTTTCTTT
TRBJ1-3,NA,NA,TRBV9,16,CASSVEIRGSGNTIYF,TGTGCCAGCAGCGTAGAAATCAGGGGCTCTGGAAACACCATATATTTT
TRBJ2-7,NA,NA,TRBV29-1,10,CSVKIREQYF,TGCAGCGTTAAGATTCGGGAGCAGTACTTC
TRBJ2-3,NA,TRBD2,TRBV10-3,14,CAIRLAGELDTQYF,TGTGCCATCAGGCTAGCGGGGGAGTTAGATACGCAGTATTTT
TRBJ2-1,NA,TRBD1,TRBV7-2,15,CASSRVGTGDNEQFF,TGTGCCAGCAGCCGGGTAGGAACAGGGGACAATGAGCAGTTCTTC
TRBJ1-1,NA,NA,TRBV29-1,12,CSVPGGGTEAFF,TGCAGCGTCCCTGGGGGGGGAACTGAAGCTTTCTTT
TRBJ1-1,NA,NA,TRBV2,13,CASRGLAGTEAFF,TGTGCCAGCAGGGGATTGGCGGGCACTGAAGCTTTCTTT
TRBJ1-3,NA,TRBD1,TRBV4-1,17,CASSQARDSGSGNTIYF,TGCGCCAGCAGCCAAGCACGGGACAGCGGTTCTGGAAACACCATATATTTT
TRBJ2-7,NA,NA,TRBV7-9,13,CASSLSANHEQYF,TGTGCCAGCAGCTTATCTGCTAATCACGAGCAGTACTTC
TRBJ1-5,NA,TRBD1,TRBV19,14,CASSPTGPNQPQHF,TGTGCCAGTAGTCCGACAGGGCCCAATCAGCCCCAGCATTTT
TRBJ1-1,NA,TRBD1,TRBV5-1,16,CASSLDPTGLNTEAFF,TGCGCCAGCAGCTTGGACCCGACAGGGTTGAACACTGAAGCTTTCTTT
TRBJ2-5,NA,NA,TRBV25-1,14,CASSESTGTETQYF,TGTGCCAGCAGTGAATCCACAGGGACGGAGACCCAGTACTTC
TRBJ1-6,NA,TRBD1,TRBV20-1,16,CSASSWTGLKWSPLHF,TGCAGTGCTAGTTCGTGGACAGGGCTTAAATGGTCACCCCTCCACTTT
TRBJ2-1,NA,NA,TRBV20-1,14,CSASFRDTYNEQFF,TGCAGTGCTAGTTTCAGGGACACCTACAATGAGCAGTTCTTC
TRBJ2-6,NA,TRBD1,TRBV6-1,21,CASSEALGSTRGPSGANVLTF,TGTGCCAGCAGTGAAGCTCTTGGATCTACGAGGGGGCCCTCTGGGGCCAACGTCCTGACTTTC
TRBJ1-5,NA,NA,TRBV7-9,14,CASSLNGEGQPQHF,TGTGCCAGCAGCTTAAACGGGGAGGGCCAGCCCCAGCATTTT
TRBJ2-1,NA,TRBD1,TRBV2,15,CASSWTGSSYNEQFF,TGTGCCAGCAGTTGGACAGGGAGCTCCTACAATGAGCAGTTCTTC